This T cell receptor beta chain was observed in a study of cytomegalovirus exposure and HLA in healthy donors (dated by TCRdb to the late 2010s). Context from the whole study: In an earlier analysis of roughly 500 of the donors, 250 to 350 Gb of sequence data and 95 million to 130 million unique TCR beta sequences from roughly 200 million T cells were reported. An early release covering roughly 640 HLA-typed donors comprised around 300 gigabases of sequencing data and approximately 85 million unique TCR sequences. The genetic ancestry cluster associated with self-reported Caucasian donors included about 81% of the 300 to 400 genotyped donors. The aim of the study was to test whether cataloging public T cell receptors could identify signatures of past pathogen exposure. The study used immunosequencing to profile the T cell repertoires of some 600 subjects and linked those repertoires to cytomegalovirus serostatus. A separate validation cohort of over 95 different subjects was used in addition to the approximately 610-subject first cohort. To predict cytomegalovirus infection status, the study brought together high-throughput TCR immunosequencing, statistical association of individual TCRs with disease status, and machine learning. A later analysis re-analyzed previously published TCR beta repertoires from 550 to 700 donors and added high-resolution HLA genotyping to study TCR occurrence patterns. In the later analysis, no new phenotypic data were used to find candidate immune exposures; instead, reliance was placed on TCR beta sequences and their occurrence across donors. To decide whether each TCR beta V gene segment behaved as functional or pseudogenic, an earlier analysis of fewer than 750 of the donors relied on high-throughput TCR beta sequencing. Donor age, sex, ethnicity and CMV serostatus were compiled together with the repertoire data. Genome-wide SNP genotypes for about three fifths of the roughly 670 donors were used in a later genetic analysis, which treated that subset as a discovery cohort. Every discovery cohort repertoire had been produced on one sequencing platform. HLA typing included class I and class II loci at four-digit resolution. The number of donors typed differed by locus, with 629-630 for A, B, C, DRB1 and DQB1, 522 for DQA1, 600 to 610 for DPA1, and about 450 for DPB1. About 5 DR-DQ haplotypes were handled as single units for association and clustering, since linkage in the cohort was strong. On average, around 240,000 unique TCR beta nucleotide sequences were sequenced per donor among 398 genotyped donors of the cohort, with 15% to 20% of those sequences being non-productive.

Preparation of the library involved the immunoSEQ multiplex PCR assay. For the multiplex PCR, a mixture combining 60 forward primers for TCR Vbeta segments and 13 reverse primers for TCR Jbeta segments was used. The CDR3 region of rearranged TCR beta genes was amplified from genomic DNA by a multiplex PCR assay. On the Illumina HiSeq System, the amplified TCR beta libraries were sequenced as 87-base-pair reads. As for how the authors treated the data: In a later analysis, around 80 million unique TCR beta chains were counted across the 650 to 700 repertoires, and roughly 10 million of these chains were shared by at least two donors. A nearest-neighbor algorithm error-corrected the raw reads and collapsed the reads into unique sequences, merging closely related sequences to remove PCR and sequencing errors. Alignment of CDR3 sequences to IMGT reference sequences was used to assign V, D and J gene segments. For a sequence to be retained, a match of at least six nucleotides to both a V gene segment and a J gene segment was required. A rearrangement was called productive if the CDR3 had no stop codons and remained in frame with V and J, and every other rearrangement was called non-productive. CDR3 was defined by IMGT convention, running from the second conserved V-encoded cysteine to the conserved J-encoded phenylalanine. The earlier analysis of about 610 of the donors excluded any sequence lacking an unambiguous match to a single V gene segment. An earlier analysis of a few hundred of the donors classified V segments as functional when productive rearrangements were above 56.7% and as segregating when the standard deviation between donors was above 5%. A statistical classification framework was developed to diagnose cytomegalovirus status using the catalog of TCR beta chain sequences. In a later analysis, V and J genes were assigned by comparing TCR nucleotide sequences against IMGT/GENE-DB human TR gene sequences. A later analysis assigned CDR3 sequences and most-parsimonious VDJ recombination scenarios with the TCRdist pipeline. A later analysis defined each TCR beta chain by its CDR3 amino acid sequence plus V-gene family, and excluded reads lacking a unique V-gene family. In a later analysis, some 600 highly shared, low-generation-probability nucleotide sequences were removed to address suspected cross-contamination and a sequencing artifact. In a later analysis, a clonal expansion index for each public chain was calculated from normalized within-repertoire ranks of inferred template counts. A later analysis computed generation probabilities with a VDJ recombination model fitted to out-of-frame rearrangements, and checked the results against IGoR. In a later analysis, TCR-TCR, TCR-HLA and TCR-CMV co-occurrence was scored with hypergeometric tests, and a repertoire-size bias correction was applied to TCR pairs. In a later analysis, false discovery rates were estimated by permuting HLA or CMV assignments 20 times. In a later analysis, co-occurring TCRs were grouped with DBSCAN, and TCRdist sequence similarity was added when clustering was performed within HLA-allele-positive subsets. Co-occurrence clustering excluded repertoires with fewer than 30,000 or more than 120,000 public chains, plus five with anomalous nucleotide sharing. In its TCRdb copy, this immuneACCESS table keeps in-frame sequences only and misses some clones. Where compared with another copy, unresolved V genes explain less than half of these, and the others have no known cause. V, J and clone size are those of that table, while D and trimming were read from the DNA. The sample's table lists a count of 60,000 to 80,000 clones. The leading ten clones occupy less than 6% of the sample.

On the study overall, not on this receptor specifically: A further reported finding was that TCR beta sequences accurately predicted the HLA-A and HLA-B alleles for most subjects in the first cohort. Because the 87-base-pair reads could not distinguish some IMGT-functional V segments, including TRBV6-2 and TRBV6-3, those segments were excluded. In an earlier analysis of about 540 of the donors, most TCR beta V segments were observed in productive rearrangements about 90% or about 30% of the time, broadly matching IMGT annotations. A later genetic analysis reported fewer N-insertions in productive TCRs among donors in an Asian-associated ancestry cluster than the roughly 700-donor mean. Correlated functional status among segregating V segments might reflect linkage disequilibrium, but an unknown experimental factor could not be ruled out. Cytomegalovirus status was reported to be diagnosed by the classifier with high specificity and sensitivity in both the original and validation cohorts. V-gene and J-gene trimming of TCR beta chains was associated with a missense DCLRE1C variant in a later genetic analysis, and the association was replicated in an independent cohort. In this cohort, only TCR beta chains were sequenced, and detectable features were limited by the absence of alpha or paired-chain data. For the cohort, immune exposure information was limited to CMV serostatus. In a later analysis, TCR association rates were found to vary across HLA loci, with the most associated TCRs seen for DRB1 alleles and the fewest for HLA-C alleles. Most TCR sequences were seen in very few donors, while some public TCRs were found in many individuals. Seventeen rarely observed V segments, including chromosome 9 orphons, were excluded from the earlier analysis of almost 600 of the donors because counts were too low. Roughly uniform sequencing depth across donors was assumed in presence/absence analyses, although this assumption may not hold. A later analysis reported that several top co-occurrence clusters appeared linked to parvovirus B19, influenza, CMV and Epstein-Barr virus. A later analysis found that HLA-associated TCR beta chains were more clonally expanded and had lower generation probabilities than equally common non-associated chains. When HLA alleles, especially DR and DQ, strongly co-occurred, attributing TCR associations to individual alleles was difficult. The authors suggested that the approach could potentially be generalized to other disease states and immunological phenotypes. Three of the identified cytomegalovirus-associated TCR beta chains were confirmed in vitro to be specific for cytomegalovirus antigens. The study gave a list of roughly 150 TCR beta chains associated with cytomegalovirus. Specific HLA alleles were associated with about 17,000 TCR beta sequences at a false discovery rate of 0.05 in a later analysis. Because some donors lacked HLA typing at each locus, the association tests relied only on the typed subset. A cluster of highly shared sequence variants was judged likely to represent a technical artifact of the sequencing pipeline. According to a later analysis, most CMV-associated TCR beta chains appeared to be HLA-restricted, and the HLA associations seemed to be driven largely by CMV exposure.

The junction carries 6 bases between V and J, which are trimmed by 0 bases and 4 bases respectively. Taken from the germline V gene (reference sequence), the CDR1 and CDR2 loops are GTSNPN and SVGIG. Reading from cysteine to phenylalanine, the CDR3 counts 12 amino acids. The entry retains the CDR3 DNA only, 36 bases that are in frame from base 1. In total, around 600 healthy bone marrow donors made up the cohort. At the time of sampling, all cohort members were nominally healthy, though unrecorded immune exposures were likely present. The donor tested CMV seronegative and was one of the 352 seronegative cohort members. Each donor provided a peripheral blood sample, and peripheral blood mononuclear cells were used for TCR beta sequencing. The Qiagen DNeasy Blood Extraction Kit was used to extract genomic DNA from the blood cell samples. A remark on this clone: Its antigen target is currently unknown.

Sequencing was carried out using PBMCs. Recombination linked TRBV30 to TRBJ1-1; no D gene is confidently identified. The TCR was taken from a man aged 35 to 55 in good health and CMV-seronegative. Here the CDR3 is given as CAWSVGSTEAFF. The bases are TGTGCCTGGAGTGTGGGGAGCACTGAAGCTTTCTTT.